The 18 T cell receptor beta chains given below trace back to one sample, sequenced in a study of T cell responses to AZD1222 COVID-19 vaccine. Repertoires were generated with immunoSEQ multiplex PCR, while TCRdb's copy carries only in-frame clones and drops some. The data hold some 110,000 clones, with approximately 84% observed a single time. The source was peripheral blood, collected on day 0 of AZD1222 vaccination. The receptors originated from an adult in good health.

A single count supports this clone. The chain joins TRBV6-2 or TRBV6-3 to TRBJ2-1; unclear D gene. In germline, CDR1 is MNHEY, CDR2 SVGEGT. The CDR3 extends over 15 amino acids. Trimming removed 2 bases from V and 8 bases from J, with 16 bases in between. The CDR3 region has the DNA TGTGCCAGCAGTTACCGTCTAACTAAGGGCGATGAGCAGTTCTTC. Protein sequence: CASSYRLTKGDEQFF.

This clone was detected a few times. This chain connects TRBV12-3 or TRBV12-4 to TRBJ1-1, with D perhaps TRBD1 (5 bases). CDR3 length equals 13 residues. V was clipped by 6 bases and J by 4 bases, with 12 bases between them. The CDR3 spells CASSWGVGTEAFF. CDR3 bases: TGTGCCAGCAGCTGGGGGGTGGGCACTGAAGCTTTCTTT.

The gene calls are TRBV7-9 and TRBJ2-1; D could derive from TRBD1 or TRBD2 (5 bases each). The CDR3 runs 11 residues. Trimming took off 5 bases at V and 12 bases at J, with 11 bases between the two ends. The V gene's germline CDR1 is SEHNR and CDR2 FQNEAQ (reference sequence). CDR3 amino acids: CASSRGAGQFF. The CDR3 DNA reads as TGTGCCAGCAGCCGGGGCGCGGGGCAGTTCTTC.

The chain carries TRBV28 and TRBJ1-5; D unresolved. With 5 bases removed from V and 9 bases from J, the gap between germline ends came to 11 bases. The CDR3 spans 12 residues. Germline V CDR1 and CDR2: MDHEN, SYDVKM. The CDR3 reads CASSNPFLPQHF. CDR3 nucleotides: TGTGCCAGCAGTAACCCGTTTTTGCCCCAGCATTTT.

The rearrangement joins TRBV28 to TRBJ2-1; no clear D. This CDR3 has 16 amino acids. Germline V gene data show CDR1 as MDHEN and CDR2 as SYDVKM. V lost 8 bases and J lost 10, with 27 bases in between. CDR3 in amino acids: CASPPSRASPPDEQFF. DNA of the CDR3: TGTGCCAGCCCCCCTTCCCGGGCTTCTCCCCCAGACGAGCAGTTCTTC.

The rearrangement joins TRBV9 to TRBJ2-5, with D possibly matching TRBD1 (5 bases). Trimming cost V 4 bases and J 0 bases, with 13 bases left between them. The CDR3 totals 15 residues. Germline CDR1 SGDLS, CDR2 YYNGEE. Written as DNA, the CDR3 is TGTGCCAGCAGCTTTTCGACAGCGTACCAAGAGACCCAGTACTTC. Its translation: CASSFSTAYQETQYF.

V usage is TRBV7-8 and J usage is TRBJ2-1, with a weak D call TRBD1 (5 bases). This CDR3 is built from 13 residues. CDR1 and CDR2 (germline): SGHVS, FQNEAQ. V lost 1 base, J lost 4 bases, and 5 bases lay in between. The CDR3 DNA reads as TGTGCCAGCAGCTTAGGACAGTACAATGAGCAGTTCTTC. It specifies CASSLGQYNEQFF. The whole variable domain, remainder taken from reference TRBV7-8 and TRBJ2-1, is GAGVSQSPRYKVAKRGQDVALRCDPISGHVSLFWYQQALGQGPEFLTYFQNEAQLDKSGLPSDRFFAERPEGSVSTLKIQRTQQEDSAVYLCASSLGQYNEQFFGPGTRLTVL.

A single count supports this clone. The V call is TRBV11-1, the J call TRBJ2-5; 9 bases fit TRBD2. The ends lost 7 bases at V and 4 bases at J; junction bases unmatched: 10. Germline CDR1 and CDR2: SGHAT and FQDESV (reference sequence). The CDR3 consists of 15 residues. In DNA, the CDR3 is TGTGCCAGCACCCGCGCGGGGGGGGCCGGAGAGACCCAGTACTTC. It is translated as CASTRAGGAGETQYF.

This rearrangement joins TRBV7-2 to TRBJ2-3, with D possibly being TRBD1 (6 bases). CDR3 length: 15 amino acids. V was pared by 4 bases and J by 8 bases, with 19 bases between. CDR1 and CDR2 from the germline V gene are SGHTA and FQGNSA. In nucleotides, the CDR3 is TGTGCCAGCAGCTCTGACAGGAGACCCTCCGGTACGCAGTATTTT. Its translation is CASSSDRRPSGTQYF.

The chain employs TRBV7-9 and TRBJ1-6, with TRBD1 matching over 9 bases. This CDR3 spans 18 amino acids. The V gene's germline CDR1 is SEHNR and CDR2 FQNEAQ (reference sequence). J lost 14 bases, V lost 5 bases, and 22 bases had no gene match. DNA of the CDR3: TGTGCCAGCAGCGCCCCGGTCGGAACAGGGGGCCTCCCAGCGGCCCTCCACTTT. Protein sequence: CASSAPVGTGGLPAALHF. Filled out from reference TRBV7-9 and TRBJ1-6, the complete variable domain reads DTGVSQNPRHKITKRGQNVTFRCDPISEHNRLYWYRQTLGQGPEFLTYFQNEAQLEKSRLLSDRFSAERPKGSFSTLEIQRTEQGDSAMYLCASSAPVGTGGLPAALHFGNGTRLTVT.

V and J are TRBV5-1 and TRBJ1-2; possibly TRBD1 for D (5 bases). V lost 4 bases and J 7 bases, leaving 17 bases between the germline ends. Germline V CDR1 and CDR2: SGHRS, YFSETQ. The CDR3 length is 14 residues. In DNA form, the CDR3 reads TGCGCCAGCAGCCCGCAGGGCGGGTCCAGTGGCTACACCTTC. This encodes CASSPQGGSSGYTF.

The CDR3 here is CAISESDTSYEQYF. DNA for the CDR3: TGTGCCATCAGTGAGTCTGACACCTCCTACGAGCAGTACTTC. This chain joins TRBV10-3 and TRBJ2-7; no clear D. V dropped 0 bases and J dropped 0 bases, with 6 bases sitting between them. The CDR3 runs to 14 residues. CDR1 is ENHRY, CDR2 SYGVKD, per germline.

The CDR3: CASSLGQGSRAFF. The CDR3 DNA follows: TGTGCCAGCAGTTTGGGACAGGGCTCGAGGGCTTTCTTT. This sequence joins TRBV12-3 or TRBV12-4 and TRBJ1-1, with TRBD1 matching 9 bases. The junction had 7 bases not matched to a gene; V was cut back by 3 bases and J by 11 bases. The CDR3 is made up of 13 amino acids.

This clone was observed a handful of times. The chain is built from TRBV19 and TRBJ1-2; weak D call: TRBD1 (6 bases). Trimming took off 6 bases at V and 8 bases at J, with 10 bases between the two ends. Germline assignment: CDR1 LNHDA and CDR2 SQIVND (reference sequence). The CDR3 has 11 residues. For the CDR3, the DNA is TGTGCCAGTAGATCAGGGGTCGGCTACACCTTC. Translated: CASRSGVGYTF.

CDR3 bases: TGTGCCAGCAGTTTTGGTTTAGCGGCCAACTTCTATGGCTACACCTTC. Amino acids: CASSFGLAANFYGYTF. The chain combines TRBV27 with TRBJ1-2; D remains ambiguous. The length of the CDR3 is 16 residues. The germline V gene has CDR1 MNHEY and CDR2 SMNVEV (reference sequence). With 3 bases removed from V and 4 bases from J, the gap between germline ends came to 18 bases.

This rearrangement joins TRBV3-1 (or the pseudogene TRBV3-2) to TRBJ2-6, with unresolved D. The germline gives CDR1 LGHDT, CDR2 YNNKEL (reference sequence). The CDR3 length is 14 residues. V lost 4 bases to trimming and J lost 0 bases, with 4 bases between them. In DNA form, the CDR3 reads TGTGCCAGCAGCCTTAACTCTGGGGCCAACGTCCTGACTTTC. This translates into CASSLNSGANVLTF.

The V and J genes are TRBV5-1 and TRBJ2-3; a weak D match, TRBD2 (5 bases). Trimming left V 0 bases short and J 3 bases short, with 17 bases between. Germline loops: CDR1 SGHRS, CDR2 YFSETQ. This CDR3 spans 17 amino acids. The CDR3 loop reads CASSLAGPAPGTDTQYF. The CDR3 nucleotides read TGCGCCAGCAGCTTGGCCGGTCCGGCCCCGGGGACAGATACGCAGTATTTT.

This clone was observed a few times. The V and J genes are TRBV5-4 and TRBJ2-7; TRBD1 is a possible D gene (5 bases). Trimming took off 2 bases at V and 4 bases at J, with 10 bases between the two ends. Looked up from germline, CDR1 is SGHNT and CDR2 is YYREEE (reference sequence). The CDR3 contains 13 residues. The CDR3 coding sequence is TGTGCCAGCAGCTTAGGCGGACAATACGAGCAGTACTTC. Its translation is CASSLGGQYEQYF.